A selection of T cell receptor beta chains follows, all from one sample in a study of cytomegalovirus exposure and HLA in healthy donors. TCRdb's copy holds only in-frame clones and misses some; the assay was immunoSEQ multiplex PCR. This table has 100,000 to 150,000 clones, 89% appearing once. The sample was PBMCs. The receptors here all came from a woman younger than 35 in good health and CMV-seronegative. The conserved cysteine and the conserved F or W are not part of the CDR3 here. Size tells how often a clone was seen (once, few, many) or the class of an expanded clone, and some rows leave it out.

abundance	v_gene	j_gene	CDR3aa
NA	TRBV11-3	TRBJ2-2	ASSLGQGAFWELF
NA	TRBV6-5	TRBJ1-5	ASSTGLGQPQH
NA	TRBV7-3	TRBJ2-3	ASSLISGSGTDTQY
NA	TRBV5-4	TRBJ2-5	ASSWTSGVGETQY
NA	TRBV29-1	TRBJ2-7	SVGQESYEQY
NA	TRBV19	TRBJ1-4	ASSIKEGWEKLF
NA	TRBV29-1	TRBJ2-7	SVRQGSSYEQY
NA	TRBV13	TRBJ1-1	ASSLEQGNAF
NA	TRBV7-9	TRBJ2-3	ASSFRREGRTDTQY
NA	TRBV6-6	TRBJ2-1	ASSYSGIYNEQF
NA	TRBV19	TRBJ2-7	ASSTSGVYEQY
NA	TRBV5-1	TRBJ1-3	ASSLALSGNTIY
NA	TRBV5-1	TRBJ2-7	ASSLIGSGSSGEQY
NA	TRBV19	TRBJ2-2	ASSSGLGTGELF
NA	TRBV28	TRBJ1-1	ASSLQGPMNTEAF
NA	TRBV6-6	TRBJ1-6	ASSRGESPLH
NA	TRBV5-6	TRBJ2-1	ASSLGSLHNEQF
NA	TRBV5-1	TRBJ2-1	ASSLFFGTGDNEQF
NA	TRBV10-3	TRBJ2-6	AISKGQADSGANVLT
once	TRBV4-1	TRBJ2-7	ASSQEGTGEREQY
few	TRBV28	TRBJ1-1	ASSFGRDEAF
NA	TRBV5-1	TRBJ1-3	ASSLAGRVTSGNTIY
NA	TRBV19	TRBJ1-1	ASTYRGSVTEAF
NA	TRBV11-1	TRBJ2-7	ASSFPGQGSNEQY
once	TRBV5-4	TRBJ1-1	ASSLHTGARAEAF
NA	TRBV5-1	TRBJ2-5	ASSLRGKREHRETQY
once	TRBV9	TRBJ2-7	ASSVGTGSGEQY
NA	TRBV5-1	TRBJ1-5	ASSLGANQPQH
NA	TRBV11-3	TRBJ2-5	ASSLVGSDRAQY
NA	TRBV7-8	TRBJ2-1	ASSHRQFSYNEQF
NA	TRBV27	TRBJ2-3	ASSRIGGSTDTQY